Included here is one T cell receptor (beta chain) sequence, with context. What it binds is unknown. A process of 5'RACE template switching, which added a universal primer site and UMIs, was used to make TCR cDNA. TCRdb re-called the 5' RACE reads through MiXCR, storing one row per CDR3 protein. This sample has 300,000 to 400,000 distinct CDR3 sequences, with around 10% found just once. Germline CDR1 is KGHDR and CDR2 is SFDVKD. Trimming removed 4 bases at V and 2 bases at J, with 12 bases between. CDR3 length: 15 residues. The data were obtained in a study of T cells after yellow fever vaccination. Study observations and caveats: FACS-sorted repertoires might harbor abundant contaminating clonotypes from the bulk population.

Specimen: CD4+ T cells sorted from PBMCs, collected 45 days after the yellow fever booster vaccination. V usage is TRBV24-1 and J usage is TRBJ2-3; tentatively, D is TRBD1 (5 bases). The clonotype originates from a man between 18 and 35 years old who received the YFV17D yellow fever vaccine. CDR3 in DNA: TGTGCCACCAGTGACCCAGGGAAAAACACAGATACGCAGTATTTT. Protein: CATSDPGKNTDTQYF.